The 27 T cell receptor beta chains in this list originate from one sample, sequenced in a study of blood T cells in healthy people across ages. Primed by a sample-barcoded 5' primer and a J-beta primer mix, a second PCR proceeded for about 7 to 11 cycles. TCRdb reanalysed the 5' RACE reads using MiXCR and keeps one entry per CDR3 protein. The sample includes around 1.5 million distinct CDR3 sequences, approximately 59% of them seen just once. The specimen sequenced was blood. These receptors all stem from a young man in good health.

V and J are TRBV20-1 and TRBJ2-7, with D possibly being TRBD1 (5 bases). The CDR3 extends over 15 amino acids. The V gene's germline CDR1 is DFQATT and CDR2 SNEGSKA (reference sequence). Trimming stripped 0 bases from V and 1 base from J, with 13 bases between. The CDR3 DNA reads as TGCAGTGCTAGAGATGCCCAGGGTGGGTCCTACGAGCAGTACTTC. It encodes CSARDAQGGSYEQYF.

V is TRBV12-3 or TRBV12-4 and J is TRBJ2-5, with 11 bases fitting TRBD1. CDR3 length equals 15 residues. V dropped 5 bases and J dropped 11; count of bases not matched to a gene: 13. CDR3 nucleotide sequence: TGTGCCAGCAGTCGACCGGGACAGGGGGTAAATGAGCAGTACTTC. It encodes CASSRPGQGVNEQYF.

V usage is TRBV10-2 and J usage is TRBJ2-1, with D unclear. The CDR3 is made up of 15 amino acids. In germline, CDR1 is WSHSY, CDR2 SAAADI. V was clipped by 7 bases and J by 2 bases, with 15 bases between them. CDR3 DNA sequence: TGCGCCAGCACGCACGTATCTTCAACCTACAATGAGCAGTTCTTC. It specifies CASTHVSSTYNEQFF.

The V and J genes are TRBV6-2 or TRBV6-3 and TRBJ2-5; perhaps TRBD2 as D (5 bases). Trimming took off 2 bases at V and 5 bases at J, with 12 bases between the two ends. The CDR3 is made up of 14 amino acids. CDR1 is MNHEY and CDR2 is SVGEGT in the germline V gene. This CDR3 reads CASSYGSNGETQYF. As DNA, the CDR3 is TGTGCCAGCAGTTACGGGAGTAACGGGGAGACCCAGTACTTC.

The chain uses TRBV6-1 and TRBJ2-1; D might be TRBD1 or TRBD2, each matching 5 bases. The germline CDR1 and CDR2 sequences are MNHNS and SASEGT. Trimming pared 5 bases from V and 4 bases from J, leaving 18 bases between. CDR3 length: 16 residues. The CDR3 loop reads CASSRSGTVFYNEQFF. The CDR3 bases are TGTGCCAGCAGTCGCTCAGGGACCGTTTTTTACAATGAGCAGTTCTTC.

This clonotype was found a few times. The J gene is TRBJ1-2, the V gene TRBV9; 10 bases fit TRBD1. V lost 2 bases to trimming and J lost 8 bases; unmatched junction nucleotides: 6. CDR3 length equals 14 residues. The germline V gene encodes CDR1 SGDLS and CDR2 YYNGEE. The CDR3 loop reads CASSVGGQGRGYTF. The CDR3 DNA reads TGTGCCAGCAGCGTGGGGGGACAGGGGAGAGGCTACACCTTC.

This clonotype was seen just once. The DNA of the CDR3 is TGTGCCAGCACCTTCCACAGGGAGGGCACTGAAGCTTTCTTT. Translation gives CASTFHREGTEAFF. V usage is TRBV2 and J usage is TRBJ1-1; possibly TRBD1 for D (6 bases). The CDR3 is 14 amino acids. Germline CDR1 SNHLY, CDR2 FYNNEI. The V end lost 7 bases, the J end lost 4 bases, and 16 bases lay between the germline ends.

This clonotype has more than one count but fewer than ten. The chain links TRBV27 to TRBJ1-2; D might be TRBD1 (5 bases). This CDR3 has 15 amino acids. From germline, CDR1 is MNHEY and CDR2 SMNVEV (reference sequence). Trimming shortened V by 4 bases and J by 5 bases, and 17 bases separated the two germline ends. For the CDR3, the DNA is TGTGCCAGCAGTTCCTGGGACGGCGGATTGTATGGCTACACCTTC. It translates to CASSSWDGGLYGYTF.

V usage is TRBV15 and J usage is TRBJ2-5; 11 bases align to TRBD2. The closer fit of TRBJ2-7 to the DNA end suggests the J call may be wrong. This CDR3 spans 15 amino acids. Germline CDR1 and CDR2: LNHNV and YYDKDF (reference sequence). CDR3 coding DNA: TGTGCCACCAGCAGAGTAGCGGGAGGGCCATACGAGCAGTACTTC. It specifies CATSRVAGGPYEQYF.

With respect to this clonotype: Mismatch with germline at one junction end may stem from a read error. This rearrangement joins TRBV10-3 to TRBJ1-1; D call uncertain. This CDR3 contains 16 residues. The germline gives CDR1 ENHRY, CDR2 SYGVKD. The CDR3 reads CAVSDRHSPPTAEAFF. For the CDR3, the DNA is TGTGCCGTCAGTGACCGCCACTCTCCGCCGACGGCTGAAGCTTTCTTT.

The chain is built from TRBV4-2 and TRBJ2-7; 8 bases match TRBD2. The trim removed 4 bases at V and 2 bases at J, leaving 10 bases unmatched. Looked up from germline, CDR1 is LGHNA and CDR2 is YNFKEQ. This CDR3 has 16 residues. The CDR3: CASSRSLSGGAYEQYF. The CDR3 DNA sequence: TGTGCCAGCAGCCGCTCCTTGAGCGGGGGAGCCTACGAGCAGTACTTC.

This sequence joins TRBV12-3 or TRBV12-4 and TRBJ1-4, with D perhaps TRBD1 (5 bases). This CDR3 contains 15 residues. V was cut by 5 bases and J by 0 bases, with 10 bases left in between. CDR3: CASSKGTATNEKLFF. The DNA of the CDR3 is TGTGCCAGCAGTAAAGGGACCGCAACTAATGAAAAACTGTTTTTT.

The chain employs TRBV5-6 and TRBJ2-5; TRBD1 matches at 7 bases. With 1 base clipped from V and 2 bases from J, the junction kept 5 bases outside the gene matches. The CDR3 has 15 residues. Germline V lookup: CDR1 SGHDT, CDR2 YYEEEE. The CDR3 coding sequence is TGTGCCAGCAGCTTGACAGGGGTCACACAAGAGACCCAGTACTTC. Translated, it gives CASSLTGVTQETQYF.

This clonotype was seen a handful of times. The DNA for the CDR3 is TGCAGTGCTAATTCTGGCAGTCAGCAGTTCTTC. It encodes CSANSGSQQFF. The V call is TRBV20-1, the J call TRBJ2-1, with no clear D. The CDR3 loop spans 11 amino acids. Germline V gene sequence: CDR1 DFQATT, CDR2 SNEGSKA (reference sequence). V was cut by 4 bases and J by 11 bases, with 12 bases left in between.

The genes are TRBV7-2 and TRBJ2-7; 11 bases line up with TRBD2. V shed 2 bases, J shed 5 bases, and the junction held 8 bases outside the gene matches. There are 16 residues in the CDR3. CDR1 is SGHTA, CDR2 FQGNSA, per germline. The chain's CDR3 is CASSLSQTSGIHEQYF. In DNA form, the CDR3 reads TGTGCCAGCAGCTTATCGCAGACTAGCGGGATCCACGAGCAGTACTTC.

The V gene is TRBV6-2 or TRBV6-3, the J gene TRBJ1-5; no clear D gene. This CDR3 contains 14 residues. CDR1 MNHEY and CDR2 SVGEGT come from the germline V gene. V was trimmed by 6 bases and J by 9 bases, leaving 18 bases between them. The CDR3 sequence is CASRRRVGAMPQHF. The DNA of the CDR3 is TGTGCCAGCAGGCGGAGGGTGGGAGCGATGCCCCAGCATTTT.

The J gene is TRBJ1-3, the V gene TRBV3-1; D may be TRBD1 (5 bases). This CDR3 region has 15 residues. Germline V gene lookup returns CDR1 LGHDT and CDR2 YNNKEL (reference sequence). The V gene lost 4 bases and the J gene lost 0 bases, with 10 bases spanning the gap. CDR3 bases: TGTGCCAGCAGCCGACAGACGGGCTCTGGAAACACCATATATTTT. As protein: CASSRQTGSGNTIYF.

This clonotype was recorded once. The chain carries TRBV12-3 or TRBV12-4 and TRBJ2-4; D may be TRBD1 or TRBD2 (5 bases each). The DNA end is a closer match to TRBJ2-7, so the J assignment may be wrong. This CDR3 spans 13 amino acids. The chain's CDR3 is CASSGFRENEQYF. DNA of the CDR3: TGTGCCAGCAGTGGTTTCAGGGAGAACGAGCAGTACTTC.

V is TRBV10-3 and J is TRBJ2-1; TRBD2 matches at 7 bases. The CDR3 is made up of 16 amino acids. Per germline, CDR1 ENHRY and CDR2 SYGVKD. Germline trimming cut 0 bases from V and 10 bases from J; bases unmatched to any gene: 12. The CDR3 DNA sequence: TGTGCCATCAGTGAGTCGAGGGCTAGCGGCGCCAAGGAGCAGTTCTTC. It is translated as CAISESRASGAKEQFF.

The CDR3 reads CASVKANGNEQFF. The CDR3 DNA sequence: TGTGCCAGCGTCAAAGCGAACGGCAATGAGCAGTTCTTC. The V gene is TRBV27, the J gene TRBJ2-1; no clear D gene. The germline gives CDR1 MNHEY, CDR2 SMNVEV (reference sequence). Trimming stripped 8 bases from V and 6 bases from J, with 14 bases between. This CDR3 spans 13 amino acids.

The rearrangement uses TRBV4-1 and TRBJ2-7, with 9 positions matching TRBD1. With 0 bases clipped from V and 2 bases from J, the junction kept 5 bases outside the gene matches. Germline CDR1 is MGHRA and CDR2 is YSYEKL. This CDR3 is built from 16 residues. The CDR3 protein is CASSQERRQGAYEQYF. CDR3 DNA sequence: TGCGCCAGCAGCCAAGAACGGAGACAGGGGGCCTACGAGCAGTACTTC.

Only a few counts were recorded for this clonotype. The rearrangement joins TRBV7-8 to TRBJ2-7; 7 bases are shared with TRBD1. CDR3 size: 15 residues. The germline CDR1 and CDR2 sequences are SGHVS and FQNEAQ. With V trimmed by 2 bases and J by 4 bases, 8 bases remained unmatched. For the CDR3, the DNA is TGTGCCAGCAGCTTATCCCGGGACAGTTTATACGAGCAGTACTTC. Protein sequence: CASSLSRDSLYEQYF. The full variable domain, rest sourced from reference TRBV7-8 and TRBJ2-7, is GAGVSQSPRYKVAKRGQDVALRCDPISGHVSLFWYQQALGQGPEFLTYFQNEAQLDKSGLPSDRFFAERPEGSVSTLKIQRTQQEDSAVYLCASSLSRDSLYEQYFGPGTRLTVT.

This clonotype was seen once. The chain joins TRBV4-3 to TRBJ1-2; weak D call: TRBD1 (5 bases). The V end was cut by 1 base, the J end by 3 bases, with 15 bases between. Germline loops: CDR1 LGHNA, CDR2 YSLEER. The CDR3 spans 16 residues. The CDR3 bases are TGCGCCAGCAGCCAAGGGAGGGGAGAGTGGGACTATGGCTACACCTTC. Its protein product is CASSQGRGEWDYGYTF.

This clonotype was counted a few times. The rearrangement joins TRBV11-2 to TRBJ2-4; D unresolved. With 3 bases removed from V and 8 bases from J, the gap between germline ends came to 5 bases. CDR1 and CDR2 (germline): SGHAT, FQNNGV. This CDR3 spans 11 amino acids. CDR3 sequence reads: CASSFVDIQYF. As DNA, the CDR3 is TGTGCCAGCAGCTTCGTCGACATTCAGTACTTC.

The CDR3 region is CASSELRGRNSEQFF. The CDR3 coding sequence is TGTGCCAGCAGTGAACTCCGGGGGCGAAACAGTGAGCAGTTCTTC. V usage is TRBV25-1 and J usage is TRBJ2-1; D may correspond to TRBD1 or TRBD2 (6 bases each). V was clipped by 2 bases and J by 9 bases, with 17 bases between them. There are 15 residues in the CDR3. Per the germline V gene, CDR1 is MGHDK and CDR2 is SYGVNS.

For this clonotype: Compared with germline, one end of the junction differs, possibly owing to a read error. This chain joins TRBV4-1 and TRBJ2-5; D gene ambiguous. Looked up from germline, CDR1 is MGHRA and CDR2 is YSYEKL. The CDR3 covers 14 residues. The CDR3 DNA sequence: TGCGCCAACAGCCAACTTACGGGCCTAGAGACCCAGTACTTC. This translates into CANSQLTGLETQYF.

This chain joins TRBV20-1 and TRBJ2-5; D is possibly TRBD2 (6 bases). This CDR3 is built from 15 residues. Trimming shortened V by 5 bases and J by 4 bases, and 20 bases separated the two germline ends. Germline-derived CDR1 and CDR2 are DFQATT and SNEGSKA (reference sequence). The CDR3 region has the DNA TGCAGTGCTCCACCCGTAGCGGACCCCCGAGAGACCCAGTACTTC. It translates to CSAPPVADPRETQYF.